This T cell receptor (beta chain) was captured in a study of low-dose radiotherapy and immunotherapy resistance in tumors. Study information: Daily oral aspirin at 300 mg began on cycle 1 day 1 and lasted four cycles.

Regarding time point: before trial treatment. This CDR3 region has 18 residues. The ends were cut back, 0 bases at V and 0 bases at J, with 15 bases in the middle. cDNA synthesis used a TRAV/TRBV-specific primer set for both chains. It was with a constant-region primer and a V-primer adapter that TCRs were amplified over around 19 PCR cycles. Each CDR3 protein gets one entry after TCRdb re-called the reads with MiXCR. The data contain tens of thousands of distinct CDR3 sequences, roughly 31% of them seen just once; the ten biggest clones take up 3.7%. Here the sequenced sample was PBMCs, taken before treatment. This chain connects TRBV23-1 to TRBJ2-1, with D hard to call. TRBV23-1 carries the ORF label, with uncertain function. The origin of this receptor is a male donor with gallbladder cancer. The CDR3 nucleotides are TGCGCCAGCAGTCAATCTGCATGCCCTTCTTGCTCCTACAATGAGCAGTTCTTC. This sequence encodes CASSQSACPSCSYNEQFF.